The 2 T cell receptor beta chains in this list originate from one sample, sequenced in a study of regulatory T cells in long-lasting Graves disease. HTBI primers from iRepertoire and Arm-PCR of CDR3 regions yielded the TCR beta libraries. TCRdb recomputed calls from the multiplex PCR reads with MiXCR, one row per CDR3 protein. The sample has 350,000 to 500,000 distinct CDR3 sequences, roughly a fifth seen once. Time point reported: persistent/refractory GD, antithyroid drugs over 5 years with positive TRAb. The TCR library used RNA extracted from PBMCs. Here the sequenced sample was peripheral blood mononuclear cells (PBMCs), taken when the disease was refractory, from a patient treated with antithyroid drugs. These receptors came from a female donor with Graves disease.

This clonotype has just a few counts. The chain is built from TRBV19 and TRBJ1-5, with D possibly matching TRBD1 (5 bases). Germline V CDR1 and CDR2: LNHDA, SQIVND (reference sequence). V dropped 0 bases and J dropped 7 bases, with 22 bases sitting between them. The CDR3 sequence is 18 residues long. The CDR3 reads CASSIEKGRGVGVQPQHF. The CDR3 DNA reads TGTGCCAGTAGTATAGAGAAGGGGCGAGGGGTAGGGGTGCAGCCCCAGCATTTT.

V and J are TRBV20-1 and TRBJ2-7; 7 nucleotides match TRBD2. This CDR3 is built from 14 residues. With V trimmed by 4 bases and J by 3 bases, 9 bases remained unmatched. The germline V gene encodes CDR1 DFQATT and CDR2 SNEGSKA (reference sequence). The CDR3 protein is CSAIMTSTHYEQYF. Here the CDR3 DNA reads TGCAGTGCTATAATGACTAGCACCCACTACGAGCAGTACTTC.